The clone carrying this T cell receptor beta chain has only a few counts. Its antigen is currently unknown. The CDR3 spans 12 residues. V was cut by 1 base and J by 14 bases, with 9 bases left in between. The data belong to a study of vaccination effects on CD4 cells after COVID-19. Subsequent to 10 days of culture, CD4+ T cells were isolated. All participants had two doses of either the BNT162b2 or mRNA-1273 vaccine. Study-level findings and limits: Few convalescent patients were studied, and early post-infection samples were lacking.

Profiled with immunoSEQ multiplex PCR; TCRdb holds only in-frame clones, not every one. Of 45,000 to 55,000 clones listed, approximately 70% are singletons. The sequenced sample was CD4+ T cells from PBMCs cultured without peptide, obtained after COVID-19 vaccination. The rearrangement links TRBV12-3 or TRBV12-4 to TRBJ1-6; D is uncertain. This clonotype was obtained from a human donor who received a COVID-19 vaccine. The CDR3 loop is CASSLGGQTLHF. The CDR3 DNA sequence: TGTGCCAGCAGTTTAGGCGGTCAAACCCTCCACTTT.